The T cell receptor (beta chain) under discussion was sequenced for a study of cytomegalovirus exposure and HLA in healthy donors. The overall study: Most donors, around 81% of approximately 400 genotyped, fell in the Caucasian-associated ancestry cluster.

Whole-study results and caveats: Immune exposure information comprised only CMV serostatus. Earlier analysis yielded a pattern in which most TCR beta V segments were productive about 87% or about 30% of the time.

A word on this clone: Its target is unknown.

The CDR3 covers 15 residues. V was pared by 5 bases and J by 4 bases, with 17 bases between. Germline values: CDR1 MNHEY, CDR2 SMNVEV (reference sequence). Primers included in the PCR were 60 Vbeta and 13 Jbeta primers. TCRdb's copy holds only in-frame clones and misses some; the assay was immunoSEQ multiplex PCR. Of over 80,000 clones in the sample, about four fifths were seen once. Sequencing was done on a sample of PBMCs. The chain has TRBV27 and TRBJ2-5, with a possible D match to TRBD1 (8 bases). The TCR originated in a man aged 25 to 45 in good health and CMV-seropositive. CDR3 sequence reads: CASSAWTGRGETQYF. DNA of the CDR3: TGTGCCAGCAGTGCTTGGACAGGGAGGGGAGAGACCCAGTACTTC.